This is a list of T cell receptor beta chains from one sample in a study of blood T cell repertoires in COVID-19. Profiled with immunoSEQ multiplex PCR; TCRdb holds only in-frame clones, not every one. The repertoire consists of more than 200,000 clones, with 75% to 90% occurring once and the leading ten covering roughly 3.7%. Specimen: PBMCs or T cells enriched from blood (not recorded which). All receptors come from a woman in her 30s who had recovered from COVID-19. The CDR3 runs from the conserved cysteine through the conserved F or W. D genes are given only for firm matches. Clone sizes are given selectively: once, few, many, or a class where the clone is expanded.

D gene	V gene	J gene	clone size	CDR3 DNA	CDR3 protein
NA	TRBV4-1	TRBJ2-5	few	TGCGCCAGCAGCCGGCTAGCGTTGGAGACCCAGTACTTC	CASSRLALETQYF
NA	TRBV7-6	TRBJ1-6	NA	TGTGCCAGCAGCTCGAGCATTAGGGGGAAACCTCCGAATTCACCCCTCCACTTT	CASSSSIRGKPPNSPLHF
TRBD1	TRBV28	TRBJ1-5	few	TGTGCCACCTTTAGGACAGGGCGTCGACAGCCCCAGCATTTT	CATFRTGRRQPQHF
NA	TRBV7-9	TRBJ1-2	NA	TGTGCCAGCAGCTTAGTATATAGGGGCAGGGGTGATGGCTACACCTTC	CASSLVYRGRGDGYTF
NA	TRBV20-1	TRBJ1-1	once	TGCAGTGCTAGTGGGGGAGGGACTGAAGCTTTCTTT	CSASGGGTEAFF
NA	TRBV7-2	TRBJ2-1	once	TGTGCCAGCAGCTTAGCGGCTAGTGACTACAATGAGCAGTTCTTC	CASSLAASDYNEQFF
TRBD1	TRBV18	TRBJ1-1	NA	TGTGCCAGTACGGGACAGGAGAACACTGAAGCTTTCTTT	CASTGQENTEAFF
TRBD2	TRBV10-2	TRBJ2-5	NA	TGCGCCAGCAGCGAAACTTCCCTAGCGGGAGGGGGGCAAGAGACCCAGTACTTC	CASSETSLAGGGQETQYF
NA	TRBV4-3	TRBJ2-6	few	TGCGCCAGCAGCCAAGATTCGGGGGCTGGGGCCAACGTCCTGACTTTC	CASSQDSGAGANVLTF
NA	TRBV28	TRBJ1-5	NA	TGTGCCAGCAGTTTAGTGCGTTATAGCAATCAGCCCCAGCATTTT	CASSLVRYSNQPQHF
NA	TRBV5-1	TRBJ2-7	NA	TGCGCCAGCAGCTTGACGACAGGCCTGTCTTCTTCCTACGAGCAGTACTTC	CASSLTTGLSSSYEQYF
NA	TRBV20-1	TRBJ2-1	NA	TGCAGTGCTAGAAAATTCGATGAGCAGTTCTTC	CSARKFDEQFF
TRBD1	TRBV2	TRBJ1-1	once	TGTGCCAGCGTGGGAGCTCTTACACGAGGGGGCAAAGAAGCTTTCTTT	CASVGALTRGGKEAFF
NA	TRBV28	TRBJ1-2	many	TGTGCCAGCAGTCTCCCGGGCGCCGTCGGGAATGGCTACACCTTC	CASSLPGAVGNGYTF
TRBD2	TRBV25-1	TRBJ2-1	NA	TGTGCCAGCAGTGAATATCGGAGCGGGAGGGACAATGAGCAGTTCTTC	CASSEYRSGRDNEQFF
TRBD1	TRBV10-3	TRBJ1-2	NA	TGTGCCACCATCATCCTTCCCGGGACAGACTATGGCTACACCTTC	CATIILPGTDYGYTF
TRBD1	TRBV11-3	TRBJ1-1	once	TGTGCCAGCAGCTTAGGAGGGGGCTCTGAAGCTTTCTTT	CASSLGGGSEAFF
TRBD2	TRBV7-7	TRBJ2-1	NA	TGTGCTAGCAGCTTCTCCCTTATTGCGGGAGGGCCAGATGAGCAGTTCTTC	CASSFSLIAGGPDEQFF
TRBD1	TRBV19	TRBJ1-5	NA	TGTGCCAGTAGTTTGACAGGGGGGACTTATCAGCCCCAGCATTTT	CASSLTGGTYQPQHF
NA	TRBV5-8	TRBJ2-2	NA	TGTGCCAGCATCAAAGCACTAGCTTCAAACACCGGGGAGCTGTTTTTT	CASIKALASNTGELFF
NA	TRBV13	TRBJ2-7	NA	TGTGCCAGCAGCCTCCAGGAGGACGAGCAGTACTTC	CASSLQEDEQYF
TRBD1	TRBV7-2	TRBJ2-7	NA	TGTGCCAGCAGCTTAGGGGGACAGGTAAACTACGAGCAGTACTTC	CASSLGGQVNYEQYF